This TCR beta chain originates from a study of post-analysis software for immune sequencing data. Study-level background: Disease trajectories encompassed relapsing-remitting, secondary progressive and progressive-relapsing multiple sclerosis. Points from the study as a whole: Controls showed lower frequencies than patients for a handful of TRBV segments, and TRBV5-6, TRBV5-1 and TRBV20-1 were among these. Co-batched samples clustered tightly together by F measure. The study found significantly lower normalized Chao1 diversity in multiple sclerosis patients than in controls.

This clonotype has a handful of counts. Antigen: not known. Libraries were made from TCR beta cDNA, and they carried unique molecular identifiers. Input amounts of 1 to 10 million T cells were used. These gave roughly 0.5 million cDNA molecules, so each molecule approximated one T cell. From the PCR reads, TCRdb called clonotypes with MiXCR, one entry per CDR3 protein. The data show about 770,000 distinct CDR3 sequences, about 45% seen once. Trimming at V came to 2 bases and at J to 5 bases, leaving 6 bases not matched to a gene. The CDR3 runs 15 residues. Germline loops: CDR1 LNHNV, CDR2 YYDKDF (reference sequence).

The TCR originated in a girl between 5 and 17 years old with multiple sclerosis. The sequencing sample was made of blood. V usage is TRBV15 and J usage is TRBJ2-5, with 9 positions matching TRBD1. This chain's CDR3 is CATSRKGQGEETQYF. Written as DNA, the CDR3 is TGTGCCACCAGCAGAAAGGGACAGGGAGAGGAGACCCAGTACTTC.